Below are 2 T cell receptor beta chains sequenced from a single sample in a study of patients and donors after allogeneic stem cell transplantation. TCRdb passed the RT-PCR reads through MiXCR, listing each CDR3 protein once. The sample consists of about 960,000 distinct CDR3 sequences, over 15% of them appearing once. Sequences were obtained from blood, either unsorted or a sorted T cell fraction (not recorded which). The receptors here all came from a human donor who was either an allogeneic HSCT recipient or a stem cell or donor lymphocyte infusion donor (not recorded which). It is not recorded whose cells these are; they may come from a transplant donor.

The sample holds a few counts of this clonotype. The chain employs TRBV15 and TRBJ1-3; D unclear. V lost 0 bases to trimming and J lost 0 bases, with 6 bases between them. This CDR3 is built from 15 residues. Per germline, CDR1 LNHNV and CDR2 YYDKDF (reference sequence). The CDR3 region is CATSRDDRSGNTIYF. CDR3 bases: TGTGCCACCAGCAGAGACGACCGCTCTGGAAACACCATATATTTT.

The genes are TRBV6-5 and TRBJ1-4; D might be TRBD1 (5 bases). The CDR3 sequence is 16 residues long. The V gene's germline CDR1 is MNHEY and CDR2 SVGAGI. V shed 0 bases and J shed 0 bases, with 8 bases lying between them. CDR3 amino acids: CASSYSGGSTNEKLFF. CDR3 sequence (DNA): TGTGCCAGCAGTTACTCGGGGGGTTCAACTAATGAAAAACTGTTTTTT.